Presented here are 28 T cell receptor beta chains from one specimen sequenced in a study of cytomegalovirus exposure and HLA in healthy donors. PCR employed 60 Vbeta and 13 Jbeta primers. Clones were sequenced by immunoSEQ multiplex PCR, and TCRdb holds only the in-frame ones, with some missing. The table shows about 140,000 clones, with 75% to 90% occurring only once. Sequencing was carried out using PBMCs. Receptor source: a female donor in good health and CMV-seronegative.

V is TRBV5-4 and J is TRBJ2-2, with 8 bases fitting TRBD2. V gave up 2 bases and J gave up 6 bases; unmatched junction bases: 9. Germline CDR1 is SGHNT and CDR2 is YYREEE (reference sequence). CDR3 length: 16 residues. The chain's CDR3 is CASSFGVAGGPGELFF. As DNA, the CDR3 is TGTGCCAGCAGCTTCGGGGTCGCGGGAGGACCCGGGGAGCTGTTTTTT.

The chain recombines TRBV29-1 with TRBJ2-3; possible D gene TRBD2, 6 bases. Between the trimmed V and J ends, which lost 1 base and 1 base, there was a span of 12 bases. This CDR3 is 15 amino acids long. In germline, CDR1 is SQVTM, CDR2 ANQGSEA. The CDR3 bases are TGCAGCGTTGAAGCTAATAGCGGAGGCACAGATACGCAGTATTTT. This gives the protein CSVEANSGGTDTQYF.

The rearrangement joins TRBV30 to TRBJ2-7, with TRBD2 matching 10 bases. The J segment lost 1 base and the V segment lost 4 bases, leaving 4 bases of the junction unmatched. Germline V CDR1 and CDR2: GTSNPN, SVGIG (reference sequence). The CDR3 consists of 14 residues. This CDR3 is CAWMGTSESYEQYF. The CDR3, as DNA: TGTGCCTGGATGGGGACTAGCGAATCCTACGAGCAGTACTTC.

The chain employs TRBV19 and TRBJ1-1; TRBD1 matches 7 bases. This CDR3 is 15 amino acids long. V shed 5 bases, J shed 4 bases, and the junction held 10 bases outside the gene matches. Germline values: CDR1 LNHDA, CDR2 SQIVND (reference sequence). CDR3 DNA sequence: TGTGCCAGTAGTTCCCCTGGACAGGTCACCACTGAAGCTTTCTTT. It yields the protein CASSSPGQVTTEAFF.

This sequence joins TRBV6-5 and TRBJ1-1; TRBD1 might be the D (6 bases). Trimming took 5 bases from V and 8 from J, leaving 12 bases between them. The CDR3 has 12 amino acids. The germline CDR1 and CDR2 sequences are MNHEY and SVGAGI. In DNA form, the CDR3 reads TGTGCCAGCAGTACCTCAGGGACAGAAGCTTTCTTT. Translating gives CASSTSGTEAFF.

This clone was seen just once. V gene TRBV5-1 combines with J gene TRBJ2-3, with a possible D match to TRBD1 (6 bases). Trimming took 3 bases from V and 1 from J, leaving 9 bases between them. The germline V gene has CDR1 SGHRS and CDR2 YFSETQ. This CDR3 has 14 residues. CDR3 bases: TGCGCCAGCAGCTCCGGACAGCGCACAGATACGCAGTATTTT. Translated: CASSSGQRTDTQYF.

V usage is TRBV5-8 and J usage is TRBJ1-1; D gene uncertain. This CDR3 spans 15 amino acids. V lost 4 bases to trimming and J lost 2 bases, with 15 bases between them. Germline loops: CDR1 SGHTS, CDR2 YDEGEE. The CDR3 DNA reads as TGTGCCAGCAGCCGCGCGGTCCACCCCAACACTGAAGCTTTCTTT. Its protein is CASSRAVHPNTEAFF.

This clone was counted a single time. The same CDR3 also results from other DNA sequences found in this sample. The chain recombines TRBV7-7 with TRBJ2-1; TRBD2 aligns across 8 bases. The germline CDR1 and CDR2 sequences are SSHAT and FNYEAQ (reference sequence). CDR3 length: 16 residues. Unmatched junction bases numbered 9, after V lost 1 base and J lost 7 bases. Written as DNA, the CDR3 is TGTGCCAGCAGCTTAGGACCCAGCGGGAGAGATAATGAGCAGTTCTTC. This codes for CASSLGPSGRDNEQFF. Together with reference TRBV7-7 and TRBJ2-1, the CDR3 gives the full variable domain: GAGVSQSPRYKVTKRGQDVTLRCDPISSHATLYWYQQALGQGPEFLTYFNYEAQPDKSGLPSDRFSAERPEGSISTLTIQRTEQRDSAMYRCASSLGPSGRDNEQFFGPGTRLTVL.

This chain connects TRBV7-9 to TRBJ2-2; D perhaps matches TRBD1 (6 bases). Looked up from germline, CDR1 is SEHNR and CDR2 is FQNEAQ (reference sequence). Trimming stripped 5 bases from V and 1 base from J, with 11 bases between. The CDR3 covers 15 residues. The CDR3 sequence: CASSTGQLNTGELFF. CDR3 DNA: TGTGCCAGCAGCACGGGACAACTGAACACCGGGGAGCTGTTTTTT. The whole variable domain, remainder taken from reference TRBV7-9 and TRBJ2-2, is DTGVSQNPRHKITKRGQNVTFRCDPISEHNRLYWYRQTLGQGPEFLTYFQNEAQLEKSRLLSDRFSAERPKGSFSTLEIQRTEQGDSAMYLCASSTGQLNTGELFFGEGSRLTVL.

In its sample, this clone was seen once. The rearrangement uses TRBV30 and TRBJ1-2, with D uncertain. Germline CDR1 and CDR2: GTSNPN and SVGIG (reference sequence). V dropped 6 bases and J dropped 7 bases, with 18 bases sitting between them. This CDR3 is 13 amino acids long. CDR3 in amino acids: CACEPRDRIGYTF. Written as DNA, the CDR3 is TGTGCCTGCGAACCCCGGGATCGGATTGGCTACACCTTC.

The chain carries TRBV6-5 and TRBJ1-1, with D uncertain. From germline, CDR1 is MNHEY and CDR2 SVGAGI. The CDR3 loop spans 14 amino acids. V lost 6 bases to trimming and J lost 0 bases, with 11 bases between them. CDR3 sequence reads: CASSLTDLNTEAFF. The CDR3, as DNA: TGTGCCAGCAGCTTGACTGACTTGAACACTGAAGCTTTCTTT.

This chain links TRBV19 with TRBJ2-1; 9 bases are shared with TRBD2. Germline-derived CDR1 and CDR2 are LNHDA and SQIVND (reference sequence). Trimming at V came to 1 base and at J to 1 base, leaving 2 bases not matched to a gene. The CDR3 sequence is 16 residues long. CDR3: CASSIGSGSSYNEQFF. The CDR3 DNA reads as TGTGCCAGTAGTATAGGTAGCGGGAGTTCCTACAATGAGCAGTTCTTC.

The J gene is TRBJ1-1, the V gene TRBV7-2; unclear D gene. V lost 4 bases and J 1 base, leaving 10 bases between the germline ends. The CDR3 covers 14 residues. The germline gives CDR1 SGHTA, CDR2 FQGNSA. CDR3 loop: CASSSYLRNTEAFF. The CDR3 bases are TGTGCCAGCAGCTCCTACCTCCGGAACACTGAAGCTTTCTTT.

The chain joins TRBV28 to TRBJ2-7; 9 bases fit TRBD2. The CDR3 consists of 14 residues. V lost 7 bases to trimming and J lost 2 bases; unmatched junction nucleotides: 6. The germline V gene has CDR1 MDHEN and CDR2 SYDVKM. CDR3 sequence reads: CASNSGRIAYEQYF. Here the CDR3 DNA reads TGTGCCAGCAATAGCGGGAGAATCGCCTACGAGCAGTACTTC.

This clone has more than one count but fewer than ten. The V gene is TRBV7-3, the J gene TRBJ2-2, with 7 bases fitting TRBD2. The CDR3 is 16 residues long. Unmatched junction bases numbered 10, after V lost 7 bases and J lost 2 bases. Germline CDR1 is SGHTA and CDR2 is FQGTGA. The CDR3 DNA is TGTGCCAGCACAAGTTTGGCGGGGGATAACACCGGGGAGCTGTTTTTT. It encodes CASTSLAGDNTGELFF.

V usage is TRBV11-2 and J usage is TRBJ1-4; D is uncertain. CDR1 and CDR2 (germline): SGHAT, FQNNGV. The CDR3 spans 15 residues. V was shortened by 5 bases and J by 0 bases, with 10 bases between the two germline ends. This chain's CDR3 is CASSPVEATNEKLFF. CDR3 in DNA: TGTGCCAGCAGCCCAGTTGAGGCAACTAATGAAAAACTGTTTTTT.

A single count supports this clone. The CDR3 spells CASSPPPGQAYNEQFF. CDR3 bases: TGTGCCAGCAGTCCTCCGCCGGGACAGGCCTACAATGAGCAGTTCTTC. This rearrangement joins TRBV27 to TRBJ2-1, with 8 bases lining up with TRBD1. The CDR3 is 16 residues long. V gave up 5 bases and J gave up 2 bases; unmatched junction bases: 8. CDR1 and CDR2 from the germline V gene are MNHEY and SMNVEV (reference sequence).

The gene calls are TRBV19 and TRBJ1-1; TRBD1 matches at 7 bases. Germline values: CDR1 LNHDA, CDR2 SQIVND (reference sequence). This CDR3 region has 16 residues. The J segment lost 1 base and the V segment lost 6 bases, leaving 11 bases of the junction unmatched. Here the CDR3 reads CASSKRIGTENTEAFF. The CDR3, as DNA: TGTGCCAGTAGCAAAAGGATCGGGACAGAGAACACTGAAGCTTTCTTT.

This clone was picked up one time. The V gene is TRBV10-3, the J gene TRBJ1-2; 8 bases agree with TRBD1. The germline gives CDR1 ENHRY, CDR2 SYGVKD. The CDR3 has 15 residues. After removal of 3 bases from V and 4 bases from J, the junction contained 7 bases not matched to a gene. DNA of the CDR3: TGTGCCATCAGTGACGGACAGGGTGTGGGCTATGGCTACACCTTC. Translating it yields CAISDGQGVGYGYTF.

V gene TRBV10-3 combines with J gene TRBJ1-5, with D uncertain. V was trimmed by 3 bases and J by 0 bases, leaving 12 bases between them. The CDR3 has 16 amino acids. Looked up from germline, CDR1 is ENHRY and CDR2 is SYGVKD. The CDR3: CAISDSETYSNQPQHF. CDR3 nucleotides: TGTGCCATCAGTGATAGCGAGACCTATAGCAATCAGCCCCAGCATTTT.

The V gene is TRBV28, the J gene TRBJ2-5; tentative D call: TRBD1 (6 bases). The V end lost 2 bases, the J end lost 6 bases, and 16 bases lay between the germline ends. The CDR3 sequence is 15 residues long. Germline-derived CDR1 and CDR2 are MDHEN and SYDVKM. The CDR3 DNA is TGTGCCAGCAGTTTAACAGGGTCGGATGGACAGACCCAGTACTTC. Translating gives CASSLTGSDGQTQYF.

This chain connects TRBV5-4 to TRBJ2-1; TRBD1 aligns across 7 bases. With V trimmed by 0 bases and J by 4 bases, 4 bases remained unmatched. The CDR3 spans 15 residues. The germline CDR1 and CDR2 sequences are SGHNT and YYREEE (reference sequence). In nucleotides, the CDR3 is TGTGCCAGCAGCTTGGAGGGGGCTGGATACAATGAGCAGTTCTTC. Translated: CASSLEGAGYNEQFF.

The rearrangement joins TRBV6-5 to TRBJ1-1, with D possibly matching TRBD1 (6 bases). The CDR3 has 15 residues. V lost 0 bases and J lost 6, with 14 bases in between. In germline, CDR1 is MNHEY, CDR2 SVGAGI. CDR3 coding DNA: TGTGCCAGCAGTTACTCGTTTGCAGGGGCTGCTGAAGCTTTCTTT. Amino acid sequence: CASSYSFAGAAEAFF.

The chain links TRBV5-4 to TRBJ2-1, with 7 positions matching TRBD2. V was pared by 2 bases and J by 0 bases, with 5 bases of the junction left unmatched. Germline V gives CDR1 SGHNT, CDR2 YYREEE (reference sequence). This CDR3 has 16 residues. CDR3 sequence (DNA): TGTGCCAGCAGCTTAGCGGGACCCCGCTCCTACAATGAGCAGTTCTTC. Protein sequence: CASSLAGPRSYNEQFF.

The chain recombines TRBV30 with TRBJ1-4; maybe TRBD1 (5 bases). With 2 bases removed from V and 4 bases from J, the gap between germline ends came to 14 bases. Germline V lookup: CDR1 GTSNPN, CDR2 SVGIG (reference sequence). This CDR3 has 15 amino acids. CDR3 nucleotide sequence: TGTGCCTGGAGTCCATTCCAGGGTAATAATGAAAAACTGTTTTTT. Its translation: CAWSPFQGNNEKLFF. Combining the CDR3 with reference TRBV30 and TRBJ1-4 gives the whole variable domain SQTIHQWPATLVQPVGSPLSLECTVEGTSNPNLYWYRQAAGRGLQLLFYSVGIGQISSEVPQNLSASRPQDRQFILSSKKLLLSDSGFYLCAWSPFQGNNEKLFFGSGTQLSVL.

This chain connects TRBV11-2 to TRBJ1-1; the match to TRBD1 covers 7 bases. The CDR3 runs to 14 residues. Trimming took 3 bases from V and 6 from J; bases not matched to a gene: 7. The V gene's germline CDR1 is SGHAT and CDR2 FQNNGV. The CDR3 sequence is CASSFPFGQAEAFF. In nucleotides, the CDR3 is TGTGCCAGCAGCTTCCCGTTCGGACAGGCTGAAGCTTTCTTT.

The chain employs TRBV19 and TRBJ2-5; perhaps TRBD2 as D (5 bases). The germline V gene has CDR1 LNHDA and CDR2 SQIVND (reference sequence). Deletions cut 7 bases from V and 1 base from J, with 13 bases between. The CDR3 covers 14 residues. The CDR3, as DNA: TGTGCCAGTACCCCGGGGTGGACCCAAGAGACCCAGTACTTC. Translating it yields CASTPGWTQETQYF.

V usage is TRBV2 and J usage is TRBJ2-3; D gene unclear. CDR3 size: 14 residues. Trimming pared 0 bases from V and 4 bases from J, leaving 8 bases between. Germline values: CDR1 SNHLY, CDR2 FYNNEI. The CDR3 is CASSEALMADTQYF. CDR3 bases: TGTGCCAGCAGTGAAGCGCTAATGGCAGATACGCAGTATTTT.